One sample yielded the 26 T cell receptor beta chains listed below, sequenced in a study of blood T cell repertoires in COVID-19. Clones were sequenced by immunoSEQ multiplex PCR, and TCRdb holds only the in-frame ones, with some missing. The table records about 160,000 clones, about 86% of them present only once. Source material: PBMCs or T cells enriched from blood (not recorded which). Every receptor here comes from a woman in her forties or fifties in a cohort exposed to, infected with or recovered from COVID-19 (not recorded which).

This clone has a count of ten or more. V usage is TRBV5-6 and J usage is TRBJ1-5; D gene unclear. The CDR3 extends over 16 amino acids. Germline values: CDR1 SGHDT, CDR2 YYEEEE. Trimming took 5 bases from V and 1 from J, leaving 16 bases between them. In DNA, the CDR3 is TGTGCCAGCAGTTACTATGGTCGAGGAAGCAATCAGCCCCAGCATTTT. As protein: CASSYYGRGSNQPQHF. Using reference TRBV5-6 and TRBJ1-5 for the parts outside the CDR3, the full variable domain is DAGVTQSPTHLIKTRGQQVTLRCSPKSGHDTVSWYQQALGQGPQFIFQYYEEEERQRGNFPDRFSGHQFPNYSSELNVNALLLGDSALYLCASSYYGRGSNQPQHFGDGTRLSIL.

This clone was seen a single time. The chain is built from TRBV10-2 and TRBJ1-1; D remains ambiguous. The CDR3 is made up of 12 amino acids. In germline, CDR1 is WSHSY, CDR2 SAAADI. V lost 5 bases to trimming and J lost 3 bases, with 7 bases between them. The CDR3 DNA reads TGCGCCAGCAGTCCGGTAGACACTGAAGCTTTCTTT. Its translation is CASSPVDTEAFF.

This clone was detected only once. The chain is built from TRBV7-2 and TRBJ1-2; 8 bases agree with TRBD1. Germline assignment: CDR1 SGHTA and CDR2 FQGNSA. V lost 2 bases and J lost 6; bases outside the gene matches: 8. The CDR3 is 15 amino acids. This CDR3 reads CASSLSQGARDGYTF. The CDR3 DNA is TGTGCCAGCAGCTTAAGCCAGGGGGCGCGAGATGGCTACACCTTC. The variable domain in full, with the rest retrieved from reference TRBV7-2 and TRBJ1-2, is GAGVSQSPSNKVTEKGKDVELRCDPISGHTALYWYRQSLGQGLEFLIYFQGNSAPDKSGLPSDRFSAERTGGSVSTLTIQRTQQEDSAVYLCASSLSQGARDGYTFGSGTRLTVV.

The V call is TRBV5-8, the J call TRBJ1-6; TRBD1 matches 7 bases. The CDR3 has 15 amino acids. Germline V gene data show CDR1 as SGHTS and CDR2 as YDEGEE. V was pared by 4 bases and J by 7 bases, with 8 bases of the junction left unmatched. The CDR3 DNA reads TGTGCCAGCAGCCCAGGGGCAGGGGGAAATTCACCCCTCCACTTT. Translating it yields CASSPGAGGNSPLHF. Full variable domain (outside the CDR3, taken from reference TRBV5-8 and TRBJ1-6): EAGVTQSPTHLIKTRGQQATLRCSPISGHTSVYWYQQALGLGLQFLLWYDEGEERNRGNFPPRFSGRQFPNYSSELNVNALELEDSALYLCASSPGAGGNSPLHFGNGTRLTVT.

This chain links TRBV18 with TRBJ2-5, with D maybe TRBD1 (6 bases). This CDR3 region has 15 residues. V gave up 4 bases and J gave up 7 bases, with 19 bases separating them. From germline, CDR1 is KGHSH and CDR2 LQKENI. The CDR3, as DNA: TGTGCCAGCTCACTAGAGACAGGCATTTTGGGGACCCAGTACTTC. This codes for CASSLETGILGTQYF.

This chain joins TRBV9 and TRBJ2-1; 7 nucleotides align to TRBD2. The CDR3 has 16 amino acids. Germline V gives CDR1 SGDLS, CDR2 YYNGEE. V was pared by 0 bases and J by 8 bases, with 11 bases of the junction left unmatched. The CDR3, as DNA: TGTGCCAGCAGCGTAGGTGGCGGGGGTGACGTGTATGAGCAGTTCTTC. It yields the protein CASSVGGGGDVYEQFF.

The V call is TRBV7-2, the J call TRBJ2-5; possible D gene TRBD2, 5 bases. The CDR3 totals 14 residues. V was cut by 0 bases and J by 5 bases, with 10 bases left in between. Germline CDR1 SGHTA, CDR2 FQGNSA. In DNA, the CDR3 is TGTGCCAGCAGCTTAGCGGAGGTATTGGAGACCCAGTACTTC. As protein: CASSLAEVLETQYF.

The rearrangement joins TRBV28 to TRBJ1-2; D not certain. This CDR3 spans 15 amino acids. V was clipped by 1 base and J by 7 bases, with 16 bases between them. Germline V gene sequence: CDR1 MDHEN, CDR2 SYDVKM. The CDR3 region is CASSLSEGTYRGYTF. The DNA for the CDR3 is TGTGCCAGCAGTTTATCGGAGGGAACCTACCGTGGCTACACCTTC.

The genes are TRBV3-1 (or the pseudogene TRBV3-2) and TRBJ2-1; no reliable D call. The germline V and J ends were trimmed by 3 bases and 5 bases, with 8 bases remaining between them. Germline loops: CDR1 LGHDT, CDR2 YNNKEL (reference sequence). The CDR3 sequence is 13 residues long. This chain's CDR3 is CASSQVRDNEQFF. The CDR3 nucleotides are TGTGCCAGCAGCCAGGTCCGGGACAATGAGCAGTTCTTC.

This rearrangement joins TRBV5-1 to TRBJ2-3, with D possibly TRBD1 on 6 matching bases. The ends were cut back, 4 bases at V and 6 bases at J, with 15 bases in the middle. This CDR3 has 14 amino acids. Germline CDR1 and CDR2: SGHRS and YFSETQ. CDR3 in DNA: TGCGCCAGCAGCGCCGGGACACCGGGGGATACGCAGTATTTT. It encodes CASSAGTPGDTQYF.

The CDR3 spells CASSNGGQGKQYF. The CDR3 DNA reads TGTGCCAGTAGTAACGGGGGACAGGGGAAGCAGTACTTC. The chain links TRBV19 to TRBJ2-7, with 10 bases aligning to TRBD1. Germline CDR1 and CDR2: LNHDA and SQIVND (reference sequence). The V and J ends lost 4 bases and 8 bases, in that order; junction bases with no gene match: 5. This CDR3 is built from 13 residues.

The chain is built from TRBV6-2 or TRBV6-3 and TRBJ1-1; D not resolved. With 5 bases removed from V and 0 bases from J, the gap between germline ends came to 10 bases. CDR1 and CDR2 (germline): MNHEY, SVGEGT. The CDR3 totals 14 residues. This chain's CDR3 is CASSPGGLNTEAFF. CDR3 in DNA: TGTGCCAGCAGTCCGGGAGGCTTGAACACTGAAGCTTTCTTT.

The chain employs TRBV7-9 and TRBJ1-1; D gene ambiguous. V lost 4 bases and J lost 11, with 11 bases in between. The germline V gene has CDR1 SEHNR and CDR2 FQNEAQ (reference sequence). The CDR3 is made up of 11 amino acids. Here the CDR3 reads CASSYTGLAFF. The CDR3 coding sequence is TGTGCCAGCAGCTATACGGGGTTGGCTTTCTTT.

This chain uses TRBV4-3 with TRBJ2-3; tentatively, D is TRBD1 (6 bases). Trimming shortened V by 3 bases and J by 5 bases, and 12 bases separated the two germline ends. In germline, CDR1 is LGHNA, CDR2 YSLEER. This CDR3 is built from 14 residues. CDR3 loop: CASSQRSQGDTQYF. CDR3 bases: TGCGCCAGCAGCCAGCGTTCACAGGGAGATACGCAGTATTTT.

This clone was seen just once. The rearrangement links TRBV9 to TRBJ2-2; 10 bases agree with TRBD1. J gave up 2 bases and V 4 bases, and 5 bases lay outside the gene matches. The CDR3 has 16 amino acids. Germline CDR1 is SGDLS and CDR2 is YYNGEE. CDR3 loop: CASSPSTGGNTGELFF. In DNA, the CDR3 is TGTGCCAGCAGCCCATCGACAGGGGGCAACACCGGGGAGCTGTTTTTT.

This chain connects TRBV7-3 to TRBJ2-1; 7 bases agree with TRBD2. V lost 1 base and J lost 0; bases outside the gene matches: 12. The CDR3 loop spans 19 amino acids. Germline CDR1 and CDR2: SGHTA and FQGTGA. Written as DNA, the CDR3 is TGTGCCAGCAGCTTAAATAATGCCCAGCGGGATCCCTCCTACAATGAGCAGTTCTTC. It is translated as CASSLNNAQRDPSYNEQFF.

CDR3 loop: CASSKARVGHHSGANVLTF. The CDR3 DNA is TGTGCCAGCAGCAAAGCGAGAGTAGGACACCACTCTGGGGCCAACGTCCTGACTTTC. The chain has TRBV21-1 and TRBJ2-6; TRBD1, as called in the table, went unchecked against the DNA. TRBV21-1 is termed a pseudogene. CDR3 length: 19 amino acids.

This rearrangement joins TRBV15 to TRBJ1-6; TRBD1 matches at 10 bases. The CDR3 loop spans 16 amino acids. CDR1 is LNHNV and CDR2 is YYDKDF in the germline V gene (reference sequence). J was trimmed by 7 bases and V by 0 bases; bases with no gene match: 3. CDR3 amino acids: CATSRDLTGGNSPLHF. CDR3 in DNA: TGTGCCACCAGCAGAGATCTGACAGGGGGCAATTCACCCCTCCACTTT.

The chain uses TRBV30 and TRBJ2-1; the match to TRBD1 covers 12 bases. Germline V gene data show CDR1 as GTSNPN and CDR2 as SVGIG (reference sequence). This CDR3 region has 14 residues. The V and J ends lost 4 bases and 10 bases, in that order; junction bases with no gene match: 8. The CDR3 region is CAWIRGTGGREQFF. For the CDR3, the DNA is TGTGCCTGGATCCGGGGGACAGGGGGCCGGGAGCAGTTCTTC.

This chain connects TRBV5-4 to TRBJ1-4; TRBD1 agrees at 7 bases. CDR3 length: 15 residues. Germline V lookup: CDR1 SGHNT, CDR2 YYREEE (reference sequence). V gave up 4 bases and J gave up 4 bases; unmatched junction bases: 7. CDR3 DNA sequence: TGTGCCAGCAGCAACCCGGGACAGCTTAATGAAAAACTGTTTTTT. This translates into CASSNPGQLNEKLFF. The full variable domain, completed using reference TRBV5-4 and TRBJ1-4, is ETGVTQSPTHLIKTRGQQVTLRCSSQSGHNTVSWYQQALGQGPQFIFQYYREEENGRGNFPPRFSGLQFPNYSSELNVNALELDDSALYLCASSNPGQLNEKLFFGSGTQLSVL.

The rearrangement links TRBV16 to TRBJ1-6; possible D gene TRBD1, 6 bases. Germline CDR1 KGHSY, CDR2 FQNENV. Trimming removed 5 bases from V and 4 bases from J, with 15 bases in between. There are 16 residues in the CDR3. The CDR3 DNA reads TGTGCCAGCAGCGTCAACATAGGACAGTATAATTCACCCCTCCACTTT. Its translation: CASSVNIGQYNSPLHF.

The CDR3: CASSSSQGASYEQYF. The CDR3 nucleotides read TGTGCCAGCAGCTCGTCACAGGGGGCGTCCTACGAGCAGTACTTC. This chain uses TRBV5-4 with TRBJ2-7; 9 bases fit TRBD1. The CDR3 totals 15 residues. V lost 3 bases, J lost 1 base, and 5 bases stayed unmatched. Looked up from germline, CDR1 is SGHNT and CDR2 is YYREEE (reference sequence).

The V gene is TRBV15, the J gene TRBJ1-1, with a possible D match to TRBD1 (6 bases). The CDR3 loop spans 16 amino acids. With 3 bases removed from V and 1 base from J, the gap between germline ends came to 15 bases. Germline V CDR1 and CDR2: LNHNV, YYDKDF (reference sequence). The CDR3 nucleotides are TGTGCCACCAGCAGGGACCAGGGACAAACGAACACTGAAGCTTTCTTT. Protein product: CATSRDQGQTNTEAFF.

This chain links TRBV7-9 with TRBJ1-4; TRBD1 matches 8 bases. V dropped 5 bases and J dropped 5; count of bases not matched to a gene: 13. The CDR3 consists of 17 residues. Germline CDR1 SEHNR, CDR2 FQNEAQ (reference sequence). The CDR3 DNA reads as TGTGCCAGCAGCACGACAGGGGTCCCGTTAGGGAATGAAAAACTGTTTTTT. Protein sequence: CASSTTGVPLGNEKLFF.

The genes are TRBV9 and TRBJ2-5; 9 nucleotides match TRBD2. The CDR3 has 15 residues. The germline V gene has CDR1 SGDLS and CDR2 YYNGEE. The V gene end was trimmed by 3 bases and the J gene end by 0 bases; junction bases not matched to a gene: 3. In DNA form, the CDR3 reads TGTGCCAGCAGCGCCCCTAGCGGGGACCAAGAGACCCAGTACTTC. It yields the protein CASSAPSGDQETQYF.

The rearrangement uses TRBV6-2 or TRBV6-3 and TRBJ1-6; 11 nucleotides agree with TRBD1. Germline V lookup: CDR1 MNHEY, CDR2 SVGEGT. The CDR3 contains 17 residues. V shed 0 bases, J shed 7 bases, and the junction held 5 bases outside the gene matches. CDR3 bases: TGTGCCAGCAGTTACTCGAGGGACAGGGGGACGAATTCACCCCTCCACTTT. Translating gives CASSYSRDRGTNSPLHF.